This T cell receptor (beta chain) comes out of a study of beta chain features in type 1 diabetes. Isolated RNA was reverse transcribed in full, so expressed TCRB transcripts were sequenced. The data were produced by immunoSEQ multiplex PCR, yet TCRdb's version contains in-frame clones alone and is incomplete. This sample carries approximately 160,000 clones, about 8.1% of them seen once, and the ten largest clones take around 0.65%. The V and J ends lost 3 bases and 6 bases, in that order; junction bases with no gene match: 0. The CDR3 has 13 amino acids. Per germline, CDR1 SGHVS and CDR2 FQNEAQ. This clone was recorded many times.

The V gene is TRBV7-8, the J gene TRBJ2-7; 12 bases align to TRBD1. The specimen sequenced was central memory CD4+ T cells from blood. This TCR was recovered from a young man in good health. The CDR3 loop is CASSLGQGAEQYF. The CDR3 nucleotides are TGTGCCAGCAGCTTGGGACAGGGGGCCGAGCAGTACTTC.